This section outlines one T cell receptor beta chain sequence together with its context. Its specificity is unknown. The source of the sample is a study of cytomegalovirus exposure and HLA in healthy donors. J gave up 6 bases and V 4 bases, and 12 bases lay outside the gene matches. The CDR3 has 15 amino acids. Germline lookup yields CDR1 SGHNT and CDR2 YYREEE (reference sequence). The PCR used 60 Vbeta and 13 Jbeta primers. Profiling relied on immunoSEQ multiplex PCR, and the TCRdb table lists in-frame clones only, not all of them. The sample shows approximately 150,000 clones, 80% of them seen only once. Study findings and constraints: Donors were assumed by presence/absence analyses to have roughly uniform sequencing depth. The study listed approximately 160 cytomegalovirus-associated TCR beta chains.

This receptor was identified in a man aged 25 to 40 in good health and CMV-seropositive. The sample was PBMCs. V usage is TRBV5-4 and J usage is TRBJ1-2; 7 bases fit TRBD1. The CDR3 reads CASSKLSQGHDGYTF. In DNA, the CDR3 is TGTGCCAGCAGCAAACTATCACAGGGGCACGATGGCTACACCTTC.